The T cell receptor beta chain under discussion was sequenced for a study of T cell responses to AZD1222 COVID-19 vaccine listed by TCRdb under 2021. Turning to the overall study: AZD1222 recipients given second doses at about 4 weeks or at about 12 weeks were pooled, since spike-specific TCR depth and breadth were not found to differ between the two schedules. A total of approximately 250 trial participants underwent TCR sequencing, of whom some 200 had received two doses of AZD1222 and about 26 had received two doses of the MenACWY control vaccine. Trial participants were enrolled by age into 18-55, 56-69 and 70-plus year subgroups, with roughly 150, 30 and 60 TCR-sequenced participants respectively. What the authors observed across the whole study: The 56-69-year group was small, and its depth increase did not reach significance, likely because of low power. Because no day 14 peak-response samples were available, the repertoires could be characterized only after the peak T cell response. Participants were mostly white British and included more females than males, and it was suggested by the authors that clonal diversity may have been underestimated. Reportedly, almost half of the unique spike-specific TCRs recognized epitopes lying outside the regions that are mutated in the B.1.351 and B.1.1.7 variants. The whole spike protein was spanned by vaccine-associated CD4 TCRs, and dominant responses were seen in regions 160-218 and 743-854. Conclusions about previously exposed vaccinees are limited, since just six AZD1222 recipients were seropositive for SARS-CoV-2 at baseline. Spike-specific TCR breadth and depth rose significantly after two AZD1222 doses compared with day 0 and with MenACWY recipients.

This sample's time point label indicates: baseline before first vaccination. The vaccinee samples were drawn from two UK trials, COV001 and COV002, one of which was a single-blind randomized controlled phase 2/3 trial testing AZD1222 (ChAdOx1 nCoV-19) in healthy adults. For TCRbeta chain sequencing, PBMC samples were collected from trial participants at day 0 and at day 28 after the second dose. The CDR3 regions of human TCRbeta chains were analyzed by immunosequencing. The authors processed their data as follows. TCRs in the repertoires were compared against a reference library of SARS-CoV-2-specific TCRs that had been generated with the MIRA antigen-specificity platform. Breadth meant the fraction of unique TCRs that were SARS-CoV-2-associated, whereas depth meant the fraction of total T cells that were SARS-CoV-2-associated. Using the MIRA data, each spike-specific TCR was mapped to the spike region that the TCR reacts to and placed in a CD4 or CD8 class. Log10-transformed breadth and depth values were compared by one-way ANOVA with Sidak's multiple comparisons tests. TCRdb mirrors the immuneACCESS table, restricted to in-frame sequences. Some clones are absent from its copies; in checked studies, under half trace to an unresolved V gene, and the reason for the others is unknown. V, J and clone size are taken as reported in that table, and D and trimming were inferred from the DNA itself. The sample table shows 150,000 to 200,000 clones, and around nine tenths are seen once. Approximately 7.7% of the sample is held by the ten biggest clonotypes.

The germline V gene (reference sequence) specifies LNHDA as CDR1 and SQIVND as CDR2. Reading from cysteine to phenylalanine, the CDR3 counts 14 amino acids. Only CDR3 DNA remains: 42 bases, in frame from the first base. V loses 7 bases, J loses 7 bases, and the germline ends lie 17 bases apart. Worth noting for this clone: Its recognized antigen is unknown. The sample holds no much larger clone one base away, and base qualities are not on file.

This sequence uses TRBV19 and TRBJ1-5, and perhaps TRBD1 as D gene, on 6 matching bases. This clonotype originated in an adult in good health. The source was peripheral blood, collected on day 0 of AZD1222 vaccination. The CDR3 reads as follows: CASTTRQAVQPQHF. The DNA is TGTGCCAGTACTACGAGACAGGCGGTCCAGCCCCAGCATTTT.